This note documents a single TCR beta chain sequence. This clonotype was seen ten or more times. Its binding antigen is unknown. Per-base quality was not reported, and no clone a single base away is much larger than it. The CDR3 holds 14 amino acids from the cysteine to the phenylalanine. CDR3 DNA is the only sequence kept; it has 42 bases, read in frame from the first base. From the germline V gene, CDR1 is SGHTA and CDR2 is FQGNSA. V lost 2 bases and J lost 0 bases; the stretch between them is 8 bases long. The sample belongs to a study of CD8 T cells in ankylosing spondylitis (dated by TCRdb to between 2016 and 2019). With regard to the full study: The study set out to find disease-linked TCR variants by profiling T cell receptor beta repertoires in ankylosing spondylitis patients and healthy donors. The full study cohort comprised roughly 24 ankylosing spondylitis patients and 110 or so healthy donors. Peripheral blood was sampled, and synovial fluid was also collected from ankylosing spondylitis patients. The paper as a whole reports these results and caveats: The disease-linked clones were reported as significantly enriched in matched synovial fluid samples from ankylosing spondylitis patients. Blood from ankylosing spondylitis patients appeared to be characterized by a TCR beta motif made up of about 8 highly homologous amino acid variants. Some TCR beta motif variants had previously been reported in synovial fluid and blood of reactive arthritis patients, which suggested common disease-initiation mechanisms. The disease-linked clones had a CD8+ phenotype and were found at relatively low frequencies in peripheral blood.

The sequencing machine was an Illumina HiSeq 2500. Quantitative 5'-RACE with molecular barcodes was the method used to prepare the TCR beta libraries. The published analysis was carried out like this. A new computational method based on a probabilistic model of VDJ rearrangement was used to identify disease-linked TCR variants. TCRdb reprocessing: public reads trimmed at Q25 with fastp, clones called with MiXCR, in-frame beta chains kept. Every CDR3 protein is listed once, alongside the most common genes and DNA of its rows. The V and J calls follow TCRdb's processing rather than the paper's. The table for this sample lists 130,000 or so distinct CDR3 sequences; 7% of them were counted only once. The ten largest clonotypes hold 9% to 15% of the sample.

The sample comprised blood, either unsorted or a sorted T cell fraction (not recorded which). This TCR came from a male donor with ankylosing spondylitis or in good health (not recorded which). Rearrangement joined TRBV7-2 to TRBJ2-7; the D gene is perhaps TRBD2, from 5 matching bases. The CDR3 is CASSLRRDSYEQYF. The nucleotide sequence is TGTGCCAGCAGCTTACGCCGGGACTCCTACGAGCAGTACTTC. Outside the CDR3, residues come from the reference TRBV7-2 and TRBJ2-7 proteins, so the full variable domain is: GAGVSQSPSNKVTEKGKDVELRCDPISGHTALYWYRQSLGQGLEFLIYFQGNSAPDKSGLPSDRFSAERTGGSVSTLTIQRTQQEDSAVYLCASSLRRDSYEQYFGPGTRLTVT.